This TCR beta chain was sequenced in a study of OX40 agonist ivuxolimab in advanced cancers. Study-level information: Clinicians treated patients with ivuxolimab, an agonistic anti-OX40 (CD134) antibody. Among those enrolled, mean age was 60 years (range about 23 to 90) and 75% to 85% were male. Findings of the study overall: The investigators did not determine what antigen specificity the expanded peripheral T cells had.

Comments on this clone: What it binds is unknown.

The CDR3 consists of 14 residues. CDR1 is SGHTA and CDR2 is FQGNSA in the germline V gene. V dropped 2 bases and J dropped 4 bases, with 8 bases sitting between them. Assay: immunoSEQ multiplex PCR; the TCRdb copy retains only in-frame clones and omits some. Here the sample spans some 25,000 clones, 80% to 90% being singletons. The sequence was obtained from an adult with an advanced solid tumor such as melanoma, head and neck, liver or kidney cancer. The chain carries TRBV7-2 and TRBJ1-4; D gene uncertain. The sample in question was CD4+ or CD8+ T cells sorted from blood, obtained in a trial of the OX40 agonist ivuxolimab. The CDR3 here is CASSLPQRNEKLFF. CDR3 DNA sequence: TGTGCCAGCAGCTTACCCCAGCGTAATGAAAAACTGTTTTTT.